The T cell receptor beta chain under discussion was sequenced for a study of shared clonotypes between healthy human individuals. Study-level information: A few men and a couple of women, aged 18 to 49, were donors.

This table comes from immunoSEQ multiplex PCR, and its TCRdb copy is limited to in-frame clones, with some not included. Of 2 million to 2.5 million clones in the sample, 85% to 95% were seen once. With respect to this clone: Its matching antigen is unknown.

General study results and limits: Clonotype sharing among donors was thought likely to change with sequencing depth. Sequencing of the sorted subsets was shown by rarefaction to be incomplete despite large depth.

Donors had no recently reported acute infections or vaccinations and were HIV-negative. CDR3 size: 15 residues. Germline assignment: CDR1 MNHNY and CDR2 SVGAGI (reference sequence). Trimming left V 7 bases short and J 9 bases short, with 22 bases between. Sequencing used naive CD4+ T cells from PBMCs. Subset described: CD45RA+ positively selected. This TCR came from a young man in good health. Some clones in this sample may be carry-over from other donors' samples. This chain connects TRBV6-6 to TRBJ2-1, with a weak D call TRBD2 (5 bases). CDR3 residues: CASTPNVERSAEQFF. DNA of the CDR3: TGTGCCAGCACCCCCAATGTGGAGCGGTCCGCTGAGCAGTTCTTC.